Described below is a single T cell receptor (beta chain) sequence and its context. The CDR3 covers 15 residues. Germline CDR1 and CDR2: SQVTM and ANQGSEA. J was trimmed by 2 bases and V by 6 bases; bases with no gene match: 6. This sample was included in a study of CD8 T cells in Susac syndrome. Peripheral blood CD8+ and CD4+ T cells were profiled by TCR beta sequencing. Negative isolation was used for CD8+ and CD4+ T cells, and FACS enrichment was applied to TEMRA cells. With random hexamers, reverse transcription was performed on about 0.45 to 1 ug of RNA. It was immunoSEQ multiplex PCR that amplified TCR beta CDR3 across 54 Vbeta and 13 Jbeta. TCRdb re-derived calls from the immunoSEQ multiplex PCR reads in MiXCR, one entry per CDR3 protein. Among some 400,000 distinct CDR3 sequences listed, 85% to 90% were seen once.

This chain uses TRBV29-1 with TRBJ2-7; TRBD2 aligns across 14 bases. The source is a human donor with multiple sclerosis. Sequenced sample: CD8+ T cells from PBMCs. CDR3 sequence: CSVGGLAGVAYEQYF. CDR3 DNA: TGCAGCGTCGGGGGACTAGCGGGAGTTGCCTACGAGCAGTACTTC.